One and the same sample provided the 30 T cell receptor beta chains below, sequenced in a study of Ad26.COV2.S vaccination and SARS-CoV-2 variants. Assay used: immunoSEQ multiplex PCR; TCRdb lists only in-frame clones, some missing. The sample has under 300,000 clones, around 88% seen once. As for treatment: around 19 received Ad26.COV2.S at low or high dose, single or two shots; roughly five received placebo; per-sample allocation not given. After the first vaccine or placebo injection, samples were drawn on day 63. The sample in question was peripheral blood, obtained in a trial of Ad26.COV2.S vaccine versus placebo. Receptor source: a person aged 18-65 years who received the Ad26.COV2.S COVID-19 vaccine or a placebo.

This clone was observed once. The CDR3 DNA is TGTGCCAGCACTGCCGGAGAAGATACGCAGTATTTT. It translates to CASTAGEDTQYF. V usage is TRBV3-1 (or the pseudogene TRBV3-2) and J usage is TRBJ2-3, with D uncertain. V gave up 7 bases and J gave up 5 bases, with 10 bases separating them. This CDR3 contains 12 residues. The germline V gene has CDR1 LGHDT and CDR2 YNNKEL (reference sequence).

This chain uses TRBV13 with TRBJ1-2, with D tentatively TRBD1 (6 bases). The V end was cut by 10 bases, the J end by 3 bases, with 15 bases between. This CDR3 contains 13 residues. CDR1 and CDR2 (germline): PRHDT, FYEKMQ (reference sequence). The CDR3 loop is CATQEGGYYGYTF. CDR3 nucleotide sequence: TGTGCCACCCAGGAGGGGGGTTACTATGGCTACACCTTC.

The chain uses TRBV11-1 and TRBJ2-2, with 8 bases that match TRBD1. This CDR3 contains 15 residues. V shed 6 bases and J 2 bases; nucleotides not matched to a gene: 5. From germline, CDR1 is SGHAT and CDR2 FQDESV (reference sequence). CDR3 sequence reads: CASRGTGHNTGELFF. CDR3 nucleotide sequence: TGTGCCAGCAGGGGGACAGGCCATAACACCGGGGAGCTGTTTTTT.

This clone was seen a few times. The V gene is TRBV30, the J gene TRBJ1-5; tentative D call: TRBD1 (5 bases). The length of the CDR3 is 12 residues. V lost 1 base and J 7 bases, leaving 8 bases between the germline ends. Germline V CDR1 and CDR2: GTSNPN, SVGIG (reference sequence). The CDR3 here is CAWSGGGQPQHF. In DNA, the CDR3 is TGTGCCTGGAGTGGGGGCGGCCAGCCCCAGCATTTT.

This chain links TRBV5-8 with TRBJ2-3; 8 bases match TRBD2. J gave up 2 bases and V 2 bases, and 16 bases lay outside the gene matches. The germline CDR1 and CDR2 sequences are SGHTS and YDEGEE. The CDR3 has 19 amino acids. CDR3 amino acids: CASSFRGGGTAPATDTQYF. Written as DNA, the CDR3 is TGTGCCAGCAGCTTCCGTGGCGGGGGGACCGCACCTGCCACAGATACGCAGTATTTT.

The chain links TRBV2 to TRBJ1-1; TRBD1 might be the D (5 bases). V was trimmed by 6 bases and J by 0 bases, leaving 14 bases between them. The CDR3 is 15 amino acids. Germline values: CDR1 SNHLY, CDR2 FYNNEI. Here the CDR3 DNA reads TGTGCCAGCAGCTTGAAGTCGGGGCTGAACACTGAAGCTTTCTTT. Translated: CASSLKSGLNTEAFF.

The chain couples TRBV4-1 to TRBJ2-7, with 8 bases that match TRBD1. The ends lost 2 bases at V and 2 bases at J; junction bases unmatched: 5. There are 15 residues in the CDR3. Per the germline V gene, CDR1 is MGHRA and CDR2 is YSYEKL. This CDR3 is CASSQTTGAAYEQYF. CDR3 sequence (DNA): TGCGCCAGCAGCCAAACGACAGGGGCGGCCTACGAGCAGTACTTC.

CDR3 nucleotide sequence: TGTGCCAGCAGCCTCGGGTTAAAAGTGGCCGAGCAGTACGTC. Encoded protein: CASSLGLKVAEQYV. This chain connects TRBV6-2 or TRBV6-3 to TRBJ2-7, with D unclear. The CDR3 runs 14 residues. CDR1 is MNHEY, CDR2 SVGEGT, per germline. The ends were cut back, 6 bases at V and 6 bases at J, with 18 bases in the middle.

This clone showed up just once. The DNA for the CDR3 is TGTGCCAGCAGTTACGAGGGGGTAGGGACTGGCTACACCTTC. It yields the protein CASSYEGVGTGYTF. The chain combines TRBV6-5 with TRBJ1-2; possibly TRBD1 for D (6 bases). Germline loops: CDR1 MNHEY, CDR2 SVGAGI. With 2 bases removed from V and 7 bases from J, the gap between germline ends came to 14 bases. The CDR3 consists of 14 residues.

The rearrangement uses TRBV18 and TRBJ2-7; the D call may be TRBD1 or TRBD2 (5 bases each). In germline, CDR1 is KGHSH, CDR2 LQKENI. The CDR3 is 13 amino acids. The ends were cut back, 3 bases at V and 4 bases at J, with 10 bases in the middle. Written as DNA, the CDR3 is TGTGCCAGCTCACCGATCGAGGGGTACGAGCAGTACTTC. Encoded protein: CASSPIEGYEQYF.

The CDR3 nucleotides are TGTGCCAGCAGCTTGGTACAGGGCTCCGGTACGCAGTATTTT. This gives the protein CASSLVQGSGTQYF. This chain connects TRBV5-6 to TRBJ2-3; D may be TRBD1 (6 bases). The CDR3 runs 14 residues. Germline-derived CDR1 and CDR2 are SGHDT and YYEEEE. Deletions cut 0 bases from V and 8 bases from J, with 13 bases between. Variable domain in full (rest from reference TRBV5-6 and TRBJ2-3): DAGVTQSPTHLIKTRGQQVTLRCSPKSGHDTVSWYQQALGQGPQFIFQYYEEEERQRGNFPDRFSGHQFPNYSSELNVNALLLGDSALYLCASSLVQGSGTQYFGPGTRLTVL.

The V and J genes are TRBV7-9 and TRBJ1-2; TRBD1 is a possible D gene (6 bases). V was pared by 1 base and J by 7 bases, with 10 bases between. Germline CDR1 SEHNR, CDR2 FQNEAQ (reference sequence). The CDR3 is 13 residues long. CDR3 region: CASSLEAGVGYTF. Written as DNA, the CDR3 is TGTGCCAGCAGCTTAGAGGCAGGGGTTGGCTACACCTTC.

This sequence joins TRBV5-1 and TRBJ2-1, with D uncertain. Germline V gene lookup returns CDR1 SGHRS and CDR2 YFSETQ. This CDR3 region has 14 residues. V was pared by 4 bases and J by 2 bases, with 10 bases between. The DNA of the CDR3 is TGCGCCAGCAGCGTGACGAACGCCTACAATGAGCAGTTCTTC. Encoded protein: CASSVTNAYNEQFF.

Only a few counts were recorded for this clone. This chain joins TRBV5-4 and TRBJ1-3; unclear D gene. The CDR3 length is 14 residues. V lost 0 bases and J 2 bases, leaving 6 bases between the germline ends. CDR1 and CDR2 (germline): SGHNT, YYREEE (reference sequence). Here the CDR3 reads CASSLVGTGNTIYF. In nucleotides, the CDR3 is TGTGCCAGCAGCTTGGTGGGTACTGGAAACACCATATATTTT.

CDR3 sequence: CASSPITDTEAFF. CDR3 DNA sequence: TGTGCCAGCTCACCAATCACGGACACTGAAGCTTTCTTT. The chain links TRBV18 to TRBJ1-1; D ambiguous. Looked up from germline, CDR1 is KGHSH and CDR2 is LQKENI. The ends were cut back, 2 bases at V and 3 bases at J, with 7 bases in the middle. This CDR3 region has 13 residues.

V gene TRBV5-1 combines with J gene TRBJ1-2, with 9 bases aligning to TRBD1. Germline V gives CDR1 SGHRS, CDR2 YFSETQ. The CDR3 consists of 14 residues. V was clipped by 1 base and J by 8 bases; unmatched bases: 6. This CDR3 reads CASSLKGQGDGYTF. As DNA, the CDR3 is TGCGCCAGCAGCTTGAAGGGACAGGGCGACGGCTACACCTTC.

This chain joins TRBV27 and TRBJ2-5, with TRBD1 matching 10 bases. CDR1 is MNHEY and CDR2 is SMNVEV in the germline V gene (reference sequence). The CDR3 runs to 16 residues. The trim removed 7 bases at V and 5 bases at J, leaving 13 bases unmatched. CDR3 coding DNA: TGTGCCAGCACTACGGGACAGGGGCTCGCCCTCGAGACCCAGTACTTC. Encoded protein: CASTTGQGLALETQYF.

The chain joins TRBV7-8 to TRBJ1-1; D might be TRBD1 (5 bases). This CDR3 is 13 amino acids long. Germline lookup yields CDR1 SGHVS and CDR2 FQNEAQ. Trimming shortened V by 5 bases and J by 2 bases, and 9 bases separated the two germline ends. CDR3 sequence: CASSRDVNTEAFF. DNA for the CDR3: TGTGCCAGCAGCCGGGACGTAAACACTGAAGCTTTCTTT.

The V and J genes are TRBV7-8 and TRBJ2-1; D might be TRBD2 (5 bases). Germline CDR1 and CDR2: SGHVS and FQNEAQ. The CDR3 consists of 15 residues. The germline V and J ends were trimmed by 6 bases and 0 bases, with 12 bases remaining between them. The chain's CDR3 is CASRFRTDSYNEQFF. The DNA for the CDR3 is TGTGCCAGCAGATTTCGGACTGACTCCTACAATGAGCAGTTCTTC.

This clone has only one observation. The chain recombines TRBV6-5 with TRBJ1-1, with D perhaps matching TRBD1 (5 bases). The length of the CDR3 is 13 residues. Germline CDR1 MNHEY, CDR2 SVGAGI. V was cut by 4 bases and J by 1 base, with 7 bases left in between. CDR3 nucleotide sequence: TGTGCCAGCAGTTTTGACAGGAACACTGAAGCTTTCTTT. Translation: CASSFDRNTEAFF.

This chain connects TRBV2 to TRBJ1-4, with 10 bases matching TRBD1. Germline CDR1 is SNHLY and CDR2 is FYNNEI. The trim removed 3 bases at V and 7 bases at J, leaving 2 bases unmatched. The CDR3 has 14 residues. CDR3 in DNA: TGTGCCAGCAGTGATAGGACAGGGGGTGAAAAACTGTTTTTT. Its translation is CASSDRTGGEKLFF.

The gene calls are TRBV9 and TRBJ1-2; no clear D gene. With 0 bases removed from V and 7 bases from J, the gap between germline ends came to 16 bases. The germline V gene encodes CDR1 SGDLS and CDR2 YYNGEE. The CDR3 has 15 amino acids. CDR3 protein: CASSVEPISAGGYTF. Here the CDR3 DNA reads TGTGCCAGCAGCGTAGAGCCCATTTCGGCGGGTGGCTACACCTTC.

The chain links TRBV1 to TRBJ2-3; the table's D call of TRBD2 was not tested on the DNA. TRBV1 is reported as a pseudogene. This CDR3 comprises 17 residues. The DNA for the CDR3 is TGCACCAGCAAAGGGCTAGCGCGCCCCTCAGGCACAGATACGCAGTATTTT. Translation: CTSKGLARPSGTDTQYF.

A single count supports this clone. The CDR3 here is CASSQGTPIEAFF. The CDR3 nucleotides are TGTGCCAGCAGTCAAGGGACCCCCATTGAAGCTTTCTTT. V is TRBV12-3 or TRBV12-4 and J is TRBJ1-1, with D possibly being TRBD1 (5 bases). V was pared by 5 bases and J by 7 bases, with 14 bases between. There are 13 residues in the CDR3.

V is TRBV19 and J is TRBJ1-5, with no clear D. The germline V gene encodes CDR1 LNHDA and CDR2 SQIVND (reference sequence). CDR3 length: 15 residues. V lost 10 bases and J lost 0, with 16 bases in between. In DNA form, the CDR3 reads TGTGCCACCCGGAGGGAAAATTATAGCAATCAGCCCCAGCATTTT. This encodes CATRRENYSNQPQHF.

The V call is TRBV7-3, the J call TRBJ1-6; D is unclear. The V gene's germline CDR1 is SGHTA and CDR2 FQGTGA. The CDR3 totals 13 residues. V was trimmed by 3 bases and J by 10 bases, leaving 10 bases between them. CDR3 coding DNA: TGTGCCAGCAGCTTCTACTCGGGCTCACCCCTCCACTTT. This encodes CASSFYSGSPLHF.

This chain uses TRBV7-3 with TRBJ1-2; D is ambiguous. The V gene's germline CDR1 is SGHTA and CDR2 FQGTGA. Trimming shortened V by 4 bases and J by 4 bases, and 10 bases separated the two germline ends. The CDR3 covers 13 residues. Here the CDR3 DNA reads TGTGCCAGCAGCTCCATGGGGTCCTATGGCTACACCTTC. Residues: CASSSMGSYGYTF.

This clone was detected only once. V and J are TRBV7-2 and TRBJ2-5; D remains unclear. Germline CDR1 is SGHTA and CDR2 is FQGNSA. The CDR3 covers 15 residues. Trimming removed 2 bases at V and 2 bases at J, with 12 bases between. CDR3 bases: TGTGCCAGCAGCTTAAGTGGTTACCCACAAGAGACCCAGTACTTC. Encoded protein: CASSLSGYPQETQYF.

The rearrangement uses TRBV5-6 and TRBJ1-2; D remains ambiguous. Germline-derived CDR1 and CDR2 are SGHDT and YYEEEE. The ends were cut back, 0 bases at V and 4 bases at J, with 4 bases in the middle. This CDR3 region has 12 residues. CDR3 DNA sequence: TGTGCCAGCAGCTTGGCTATCTATGGCTACACCTTC. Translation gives CASSLAIYGYTF.

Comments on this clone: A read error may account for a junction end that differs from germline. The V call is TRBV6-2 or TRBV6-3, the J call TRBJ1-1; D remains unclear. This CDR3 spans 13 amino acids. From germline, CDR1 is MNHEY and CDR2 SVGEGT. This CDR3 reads CASSYSRKTEVFF. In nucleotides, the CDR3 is TGTGCCAGCAGTTACTCCCGAAAGACTGAAGTTTTCTTT.